Listed here are 8 T cell receptor beta chains from one sample, sequenced in a study of shared clonotypes between healthy human individuals. Profiling relied on immunoSEQ multiplex PCR, and the TCRdb table lists in-frame clones only, not all of them. The sample records some 1.5 million clones, 95% to 99% being singletons. Sequencing input: naive CD4+ T cells sorted from blood. Subset denoted: CD45RA+ positively selected. The origin of the receptors is a man between 25 and 39 years old in good health.

This chain joins TRBV27 and TRBJ2-2; 11 nucleotides agree with TRBD2. The germline gives CDR1 MNHEY, CDR2 SMNVEV (reference sequence). Trimming at V came to 7 bases and at J to 5 bases, leaving 9 bases not matched to a gene. The CDR3 contains 16 residues. CDR3 sequence: CASKSLAGGETGELFF. CDR3 bases: TGTGCCAGCAAAAGTTTAGCGGGAGGGGAAACCGGGGAGCTGTTTTTT.

J is TRBJ2-7 and V is TRBV19; the D is unclear. CDR3 length: 15 residues. The V end was cut by 3 bases, the J end by 2 bases, with 14 bases between. Germline assignment: CDR1 LNHDA and CDR2 SQIVND (reference sequence). The CDR3 spells CASSMGQQQTYEQYF. The CDR3 nucleotides read TGTGCCAGTAGTATGGGCCAGCAACAAACCTACGAGCAGTACTTC.

This rearrangement joins TRBV28 to TRBJ2-7; 7 bases fit TRBD2. Germline CDR1 MDHEN, CDR2 SYDVKM. The CDR3 spans 14 residues. The trim removed 2 bases at V and 4 bases at J, leaving 5 bases unmatched. CDR3 DNA sequence: TGTGCCAGCAGTTTAGGTCCGGGAGGTTACGAGCAGTACTTC. This sequence encodes CASSLGPGGYEQYF.

The chain employs TRBV5-1 and TRBJ1-1, with TRBD1 matching 9 bases. Germline loops: CDR1 SGHRS, CDR2 YFSETQ. The CDR3 runs 15 residues. J gave up 1 base and V 4 bases, and 5 bases lay outside the gene matches. The CDR3 DNA sequence: TGCGCCAGCAGCGGAGGGGGACAGGGGAACACTGAAGCTTTCTTT. Amino acids: CASSGGGQGNTEAFF. Complete variable domain (other parts from reference TRBV5-1 and TRBJ1-1): KAGVTQTPRYLIKTRGQQVTLSCSPISGHRSVSWYQQTPGQGLQFLFEYFSETQRNKGNFPGRFSGRQFSNSRSEMNVSTLELGDSALYLCASSGGGQGNTEAFFGQGTRLTVV.

The V call is TRBV19, the J call TRBJ1-2; D is perhaps TRBD1 (5 bases). Trimming pared 8 bases from V and 2 bases from J, leaving 12 bases between. There are 13 residues in the CDR3. Germline CDR1 LNHDA, CDR2 SQIVND (reference sequence). The CDR3, as DNA: TGTGCCAGTTCGGGACGGCTAAACTATGGCTACACCTTC. Its translation: CASSGRLNYGYTF. Together with reference TRBV19 and TRBJ1-2, the CDR3 gives the full variable domain: DGGITQSPKYLFRKEGQNVTLSCEQNLNHDAMYWYRQDPGQGLRLIYYSQIVNDFQKGDIAEGYSVSREKKESFPLTVTSAQKNPTAFYLCASSGRLNYGYTFGSGTRLTVV.

The gene calls are TRBV2 and TRBJ2-7; TRBD2 agrees at 9 bases. This CDR3 has 14 residues. Unmatched junction bases numbered 5, after V lost 6 bases and J lost 2 bases. Germline-derived CDR1 and CDR2 are SNHLY and FYNNEI. For the CDR3, the DNA is TGTGCCAGCAGGTTAGCGGGAGCGCCCTACGAGCAGTACTTC. Translated, it gives CASRLAGAPYEQYF.

The chain recombines TRBV5-1 with TRBJ1-4; TRBD1 agrees at 8 bases. J was trimmed by 5 bases and V by 0 bases; bases with no gene match: 3. Germline assignment: CDR1 SGHRS and CDR2 YFSETQ. The CDR3 has 15 amino acids. CDR3 sequence (DNA): TGCGCCAGCAGCTTGGGCGACAGGGGAAATGAAAAACTGTTTTTT. It encodes CASSLGDRGNEKLFF.

The chain carries TRBV19 and TRBJ2-1; no clear D. The CDR3 contains 13 residues. The germline CDR1 and CDR2 sequences are LNHDA and SQIVND (reference sequence). Trimming left V 6 bases short and J 8 bases short, with 14 bases between. CDR3 sequence reads: CASSLAPEDEQFF. CDR3 nucleotide sequence: TGTGCCAGTAGCTTAGCACCCGAGGATGAGCAGTTCTTC.